These 10 T cell receptor beta chains originate from one sample sequenced in a study of T cell responses to AZD1222 COVID-19 vaccine. Using immunoSEQ multiplex PCR, the repertoire was profiled, and TCRdb retains in-frame clones only, with some absent. The sample shows about 140,000 clones, roughly 92% of them seen only once. Here the sequenced sample was peripheral blood, taken 28 days after the second AZD1222 dose. The receptors derive from an adult who received the AZD1222 COVID-19 vaccine.

The chain carries TRBV7-3 and TRBJ2-7; 9 nucleotides agree with TRBD2. Trimming took 5 bases from V and 2 from J; bases not matched to a gene: 10. Germline CDR1 SGHTA, CDR2 FQGTGA. CDR3 length equals 16 residues. CDR3 bases: TGTGCCAGCAGCCCTCGGGGGGTAGCGGGGGCCTACGAGCAGTACTTC. It codes for CASSPRGVAGAYEQYF.

This clone was picked up one time. The genes are TRBV5-1 and TRBJ1-2; 7 bases are shared with TRBD1. J lost 6 bases, V lost 9 bases, and 8 bases had no gene match. This CDR3 has 12 residues. The germline V gene encodes CDR1 SGHRS and CDR2 YFSETQ. CDR3: CATRQGDNGYTF. The CDR3 coding sequence is TGCGCCACTCGACAGGGAGATAATGGCTACACCTTC.

Of note for this clone: The sample has other DNA sequences that encode this CDR3 too. The V and J genes are TRBV9 and TRBJ1-1, with D uncertain. Trimming pared 0 bases from V and 1 base from J, leaving 4 bases between. Germline values: CDR1 SGDLS, CDR2 YYNGEE. This CDR3 spans 13 amino acids. For the CDR3, the DNA is TGTGCCAGCAGCGTAGGCAGGAACACTGAAGCTTTCTTT. Translating it yields CASSVGRNTEAFF.

This CDR3 reads CASSPDRDTEAFF. The DNA of the CDR3 is TGTGCCAGCTCACCCGACAGGGACACTGAAGCTTTCTTT. V gene TRBV18 combines with J gene TRBJ1-1; TRBD1 matches 7 bases. Unmatched junction bases numbered 1, after V lost 3 bases and J lost 3 bases. Germline values: CDR1 KGHSH, CDR2 LQKENI. This CDR3 is 13 amino acids long.

The V and J genes are TRBV28 and TRBJ1-2, with TRBD1 matching over 8 bases. This CDR3 has 13 amino acids. Germline trimming cut 5 bases from V and 3 bases from J; bases unmatched to any gene: 2. Germline V gene lookup returns CDR1 MDHEN and CDR2 SYDVKM. The CDR3 DNA follows: TGTGCCAGCAGTCAGGGGGCTTACTATGGCTACACCTTC. Residues: CASSQGAYYGYTF.

The V call is TRBV5-1, the J call TRBJ2-5; D gene ambiguous. From germline, CDR1 is SGHRS and CDR2 YFSETQ. The CDR3 extends over 15 amino acids. Trimming took off 0 bases at V and 1 base at J, with 10 bases between the two ends. This chain's CDR3 is CASSLALPFQETQYF. The CDR3 nucleotides are TGCGCCAGCAGCTTGGCCCTACCGTTCCAAGAGACCCAGTACTTC.

This clone was counted once. The rearrangement joins TRBV7-2 to TRBJ1-2; tentative D call: TRBD1 (5 bases). The CDR3 runs to 15 residues. Germline lookup yields CDR1 SGHTA and CDR2 FQGNSA. The V and J ends lost 0 bases and 4 bases respectively, with 12 bases between them. The CDR3 loop reads CASSLARGRGYGYTF. In DNA form, the CDR3 reads TGTGCCAGCAGCTTAGCTAGGGGCAGAGGCTATGGCTACACCTTC.

The chain employs TRBV9 and TRBJ2-1; D tentatively fits TRBD1 or TRBD2 (5 bases each). Germline-derived CDR1 and CDR2 are SGDLS and YYNGEE. The length of the CDR3 is 17 residues. The V and J ends lost 3 bases and 0 bases respectively, with 16 bases between them. The CDR3 sequence is CASSARDPMSSYNEQFF. The CDR3 DNA follows: TGTGCCAGCAGCGCCCGGGACCCCATGAGCTCCTACAATGAGCAGTTCTTC.

V is TRBV18 and J is TRBJ1-2; D is uncertain. The CDR3 loop spans 14 amino acids. V lost 3 bases and J 5 bases, leaving 13 bases between the germline ends. Germline V gives CDR1 KGHSH, CDR2 LQKENI. The CDR3: CASSPPQEVYGYTF. The CDR3 DNA follows: TGTGCCAGCTCACCGCCCCAGGAAGTTTATGGCTACACCTTC.

V usage is TRBV28 and J usage is TRBJ2-3, with 7 bases matching TRBD1. Germline CDR1 is MDHEN and CDR2 is SYDVKM. The V and J ends lost 5 bases and 4 bases, in that order; junction bases with no gene match: 6. This CDR3 has 14 amino acids. DNA of the CDR3: TGTGCCAGCAGTGGCAACAGGGGTCCAGATACGCAGTATTTT. Protein sequence: CASSGNRGPDTQYF.